This TCR beta chain was found in a study of T cells in Graves' hyperthyroidism and ophthalmopathy. What was amplified from RNA transcripts were TCR beta CDR3 regions. TCR CDR3 underwent first-round RT-PCR with the HTBI primer set. TCRdb fed the multiplex PCR reads into MiXCR, producing one record per CDR3 protein. The table lists about 300,000 distinct CDR3 sequences, roughly 15% of them singletons. With 3 bases clipped from V and 3 bases from J, the junction kept 8 bases outside the gene matches. The CDR3 loop spans 16 amino acids. Germline CDR1 and CDR2: MNHEY and SMNVEV (reference sequence). This clonotype was observed many times. A lack of ophthalmopathy progression within 18 months defined stable Graves' hyperthyroidism. The study enrolled patients aged 18 to 65 with newly diagnosed hyperthyroidism of under 2 months' duration. Patients showing uncontrolled infection, other autoimmune disease, pregnancy or lactation were ineligible.

Specimen: blood. This chain connects TRBV27 to TRBJ2-3, with 8 nucleotides matching TRBD2. The clonotype was recovered from a man under 40 with Graves' hyperthyroidism. The CDR3, as DNA: TGTGCCAGCAGTTTTATGGGACTAGGGGAAACAGATACGCAGTATTTT. It specifies CASSFMGLGETDTQYF.